Reported below is one T cell receptor (beta chain). The target antigen is unknown. Separate cDNA molecules each had unique molecular identifiers attached to them. TCRdb analysed the 5' RACE reads with MiXCR anew, one entry per CDR3 protein. The sample contains tens of thousands of distinct CDR3 sequences, around 12% of which appear only once. This specimen belongs to a study of early T cells in non-severe SARS-CoV-2 infection. Study-level information: RNA in bulk from unsorted whole blood was sequenced, and chains were unpaired. The study's findings and limits: Anti-spike CD8 specificities were favored by VDJdb matching, whose results missed private and CD4 specificities.

Germline CDR1 MRHNA, CDR2 SNTAGT. CDR3 length equals 15 residues. V shed 2 bases, J shed 1 base, and the junction held 1 base outside the gene matches. The V call is TRBV6-4, the J call TRBJ2-3; 9 bases are shared with TRBD2. The sequence derives from an adult who was a healthcare worker with PCR-confirmed SARS-CoV-2 infection or an uninfected control (not recorded which). Specimen: whole blood. The CDR3 sequence: CASSDVAGGTDTQYF. The CDR3 nucleotides are TGTGCCAGCAGTGACGTAGCGGGGGGCACAGATACGCAGTATTTT.